This TCR beta chain emerged from a study of shared clonotypes between healthy human individuals. This table comes from immunoSEQ multiplex PCR, and its TCRdb copy is limited to in-frame clones, with some not included. The table lists millions of clones, 95% of them singletons. Between the trimmed V and J ends, which lost 6 bases and 0 bases, there was a span of 10 bases. CDR1 MNHEY and CDR2 SVGAGI come from the germline V gene. The CDR3 sequence is 14 residues long. Splitting of CD4+ cells produced CD45RA+ naive and CD45RA-negative memory subsets. Sequencing was carried out using naive CD4+ T cells sorted from blood. Stated subset: CD45RA+ positively selected. This clonotype was obtained from a man younger than 35 in good health. The chain is built from TRBV6-5 and TRBJ2-3; possibly TRBD2 for D (6 bases). As DNA, the CDR3 is TGTGCCAGCAGAGGCGGGGCGAGCACAGATACGCAGTATTTT. Encoded protein: CASRGGASTDTQYF.